A single sample gave rise to the 15 T cell receptor beta chains below, sequenced in a study of molecular identifiers for immune sequencing clone quantification. TCRdb recomputed calls from the PCR reads with MiXCR, one row per CDR3 protein. The data contain 50,000 to 75,000 distinct CDR3 sequences, around 19% of them singletons. Sequenced material: naive CD8+ T cells from blood, with Jurkat cell RNA spiked in. Sample subset: FACS-sorted CD8+CD4-CCR7+CD45RA+ naive T cells. Receptors were obtained from a human donor in good health. Some libraries in this study had Jurkat cell RNA spiked in.

This clonotype was counted many times. The chain couples TRBV9 to TRBJ1-6, with D possibly TRBD1 on 6 matching bases. Trimming cost V 2 bases and J 12 bases, with 15 bases left between them. The germline CDR1 and CDR2 sequences are SGDLS and YYNGEE. There are 14 residues in the CDR3. CDR3 protein: CASSVGGASGPLHF. DNA of the CDR3: TGTGCCAGCAGCGTCGGGGGGGCCTCCGGACCCCTCCACTTT.

This clonotype was seen at least ten times. The chain uses TRBV12-3 or TRBV12-4 and TRBJ1-2; D is unresolved. CDR3 length: 13 amino acids. V lost 3 bases and J 4 bases, leaving 9 bases between the germline ends. The CDR3 loop is CASSLTLPYGYTF. CDR3 bases: TGTGCCAGCAGTTTGACCCTGCCCTATGGCTACACCTTC.

This clonotype was picked up a small number of times. J is TRBJ2-1 and V is TRBV14; unclear D gene. The germline CDR1 and CDR2 sequences are SGHDN and FVKESK. V lost 2 bases to trimming and J lost 6 bases, with 5 bases between them. The CDR3 covers 12 residues. As DNA, the CDR3 is TGTGCCAGCAGCCAAACAATCAATGAGCAGTTCTTC. It is translated as CASSQTINEQFF. Using reference TRBV14 and TRBJ2-1 for the parts outside the CDR3, the full variable domain is EAGVTQFPSHSVIEKGQTVTLRCDPISGHDNLYWYRRVMGKEIKFLLHFVKESKQDESGMPNNRFLAERTGGTYSTLKVQPAELEDSGVYFCASSQTINEQFFGPGTRLTVL.

Of note for this clonotype: This may arise from a read error, as a much more abundant clone is one base away. Here the CDR3 omits its conserved ending phenylalanine or tryptophan, so a read error is the likely source. The chain links TRBV7-9 to TRBJ1-1; the match to TRBD1 covers 9 bases. V trimming: 5 bases; J trimming: 4 bases; junction bases outside the gene matches: 11. CDR1 is SEHNR and CDR2 is FQNEAQ in the germline V gene (reference sequence). This CDR3 contains 16 residues. CDR3 coding DNA: TGTGCCAGCAGCCAGACAGGGGGTTATGGTGGCACTGAAGCTTTCTCT. It is translated as CASSQTGGYGGTEAFS.

The table lists this clonotype with many counts. The chain uses TRBV29-1 and TRBJ2-2; D ambiguous. The CDR3 consists of 11 residues. Germline CDR1 reads SQVTM; CDR2 reads ANQGSEA. V was clipped by 4 bases and J by 3 bases, with 3 bases between them. In DNA, the CDR3 is TGCAGCGTTGTTGACACCGGGGAGCTGTTTTTT. Translating it yields CSVVDTGELFF.

The chain combines TRBV7-8 with TRBJ2-1; tentatively, D is TRBD1 or TRBD2 (6 bases each). The CDR3 extends over 16 amino acids. Trimming removed 7 bases from V and 8 bases from J, with 24 bases in between. Germline lookup yields CDR1 SGHVS and CDR2 FQNEAQ. The CDR3 here is CASKPLGGISHDEQFF. CDR3 DNA sequence: TGTGCCAGCAAACCCTTAGGGGGGATAAGTCATGATGAGCAGTTCTTC.

This clonotype occurred a few times. The gene calls are TRBV11-2 and TRBJ2-1, with TRBD1 as a possible D gene (7 bases). The CDR3 length is 16 residues. Germline V gene sequence: CDR1 SGHAT, CDR2 FQNNGV. The V end lost 0 bases, the J end lost 8 bases, and 17 bases lay between the germline ends. CDR3 DNA sequence: TGTGCCAGCAGCTTAGATTGGGCAGGGGGGTTCTATGAGCAGTTCTTC. Encoded protein: CASSLDWAGGFYEQFF.

This clonotype was detected ten times or more. This sequence joins TRBV29-1 and TRBJ2-2; TRBD1 aligns across 8 bases. The germline V gene encodes CDR1 SQVTM and CDR2 ANQGSEA. V lost 3 bases, J lost 5 bases, and 8 bases stayed unmatched. The CDR3 extends over 15 amino acids. The DNA for the CDR3 is TGCAGCGTTGACCAGGGGGCGCGGGCGACCGGGGAGCTGTTTTTT. Its translation: CSVDQGARATGELFF.

There are many counts of this clonotype. The chain uses TRBV27 and TRBJ1-5, with D possibly being TRBD1 (6 bases). Germline assignment: CDR1 MNHEY and CDR2 SMNVEV (reference sequence). V lost 1 base and J lost 3, with 10 bases in between. The CDR3 sequence is 15 residues long. The CDR3 reads CASSLYGQYNQPQHF. In DNA, the CDR3 is TGTGCCAGCAGTTTATACGGACAGTACAATCAGCCCCAGCATTTT.

This clonotype showed up many times. V and J are TRBV4-2 and TRBJ2-5, with TRBD2 matching over 10 bases. This CDR3 contains 17 residues. After removal of 0 bases from V and 1 base from J, the junction contained 5 bases not matched to a gene. CDR1 and CDR2 (germline): LGHNA, YNFKEQ. CDR3 in DNA: TGTGCCAGCAGCCAAGATGGACTAGCGGAGCCCCAAGAGACCCAGTACTTC. It translates to CASSQDGLAEPQETQYF.

This clonotype appeared a few times. Just one base apart from a much larger clone, this may be a read error. The chain employs TRBV7-6 and TRBJ2-3, with D possibly matching TRBD2 (6 bases). The germline V gene encodes CDR1 SGHVS and CDR2 FNYEAQ. CDR3 length: 14 amino acids. The CDR3 loop is CASSKLLATGTQYF. The CDR3 bases are TGTGCCAGCAGCAAGCTACTAGCCACAGGTACGCAGTATTTT.

This clonotype showed up just a few times. Given a much more abundant clone one base away, this may be a read error. CDR3 sequence (DNA): TGCAGCGTTGATCCCGGGACTAGCGGGAGGCCCGTTAGCTCCTACAATGAGCAGCTCTTC. Protein sequence: CSVDPGTSGRPVSSYNEQLF. The V call is TRBV29-1, the J call TRBJ2-1; 15 nucleotides match TRBD2. The CDR3 has 20 amino acids. Germline V gene data show CDR1 as SQVTM and CDR2 as ANQGSEA.

This clonotype was counted many times. The chain has TRBV4-1 and TRBJ2-1, with 14 bases lining up with TRBD2. J lost 7 bases, V lost 4 bases, and 9 bases had no gene match. Germline V gene sequence: CDR1 MGHRA, CDR2 YSYEKL. This CDR3 is built from 17 residues. The CDR3 here is CASSPRRGLAGENEQFF. CDR3 sequence (DNA): TGCGCCAGCAGCCCCCGGCGGGGACTAGCGGGAGAAAATGAGCAGTTCTTC.

This clonotype has a count of ten or more. The chain is built from TRBV11-2 and TRBJ2-7; 9 bases line up with TRBD2. Unmatched junction bases numbered 10, after V lost 1 base and J lost 6 bases. Germline CDR1 SGHAT, CDR2 FQNNGV. This CDR3 spans 16 amino acids. The CDR3 loop reads CASSLGGGRAGVEQYF. For the CDR3, the DNA is TGTGCCAGCAGCTTAGGGGGCGGGAGGGCCGGCGTCGAGCAGTACTTC.

The genes are TRBV21-1 and TRBJ2-4; whether TRBD1, the table's D call, matches the DNA was not checked. TRBV21-1 is a documented pseudogene. This CDR3 is 17 amino acids long. The CDR3 DNA reads TGTGCCAGCAGCAATGCAGCGGGGGCGCTATCTTCAAACATTCAGTACTTC. It specifies CASSNAAGALSSNIQYF.